This is a list of T cell receptor beta chains from one sample in a study of PD-L1 blockade in urothelial cancer. Method: immunoSEQ multiplex PCR; TCRdb's copy keeps in-frame clones and lacks some. The table shows 40,000 to 55,000 clones, with 88% occurring only once. Specimen: PBMCs, collected around atezolizumab (anti-PD-L1) treatment. The receptor source for this set is a donor at least 40 years old with urothelial cancer. Each CDR3 is given without its conserved first and last residue.

v_gene,j_gene,CDR3aa
TRBV7-8,TRBJ2-4,ASSPRVTSGTPWAKNIQY
TRBV7-9,TRBJ2-1,ASSPTTGATYNEQF
TRBV19,TRBJ2-5,ASSSDYPQETQY
TRBV29-1,TRBJ2-1,SVDLLAGVSSNEQF
TRBV27,TRBJ2-7,ASSLYGTVSYEQY
TRBV6-5,TRBJ2-2,ASSYAPLAAGELF
TRBV14,TRBJ1-4,ASSQVRQATNEKLF
TRBV7-2,TRBJ2-1,ASSLGAESKRF
TRBV27,TRBJ2-2,ASSTQQGGNTGELF
TRBV19,TRBJ1-2,ASSIGADYGYT
TRBV7-8,TRBJ2-7,ASSPKGGAGGPHEQY
TRBV6-5,TRBJ2-7,ASSYSGAPPAYEQY
TRBV10-3,TRBJ2-3,AISGVQGAGDTQY
TRBV18,TRBJ2-3,ASSLWTGGGGTDTQY
TRBV18,TRBJ2-3,ASSPPAGGTDTQY
TRBV30,TRBJ2-7,ACARGGAGYEQY
TRBV9,TRBJ1-2,ASSVGQGAPVGHT
TRBV6-1,TRBJ2-7,ASSDYREGYEQY
TRBV5-1,TRBJ2-5,ASSSTGTPRGVTQY
TRBV28,TRBJ1-2,ASRTRGYGYT
TRBV14,TRBJ1-3,ASSPGRVRNTIY
TRBV19,TRBJ2-5,ASSIGPTQY
TRBV19,TRBJ2-2,ASSRGGNTGELF
TRBV30,TRBJ1-1,ACLALHGQIVNTEAF
TRBV7-6,TRBJ2-3,ASSPTWRGTDTQY
TRBV7-6,TRBJ1-1,ASSLGGLSDTEAF
TRBV5-1,TRBJ1-1,ASSRRGVNTEAF
TRBV4-3,TRBJ2-1,ASSQDAGQGYEQF
TRBV28,TRBJ1-5,ASSLWGIQGEVNQPQH
TRBV4-1,TRBJ2-1,ASSQNTGRAGYNEQF
TRBV14,TRBJ1-2,ASSQGAGRNYGYT
TRBV5-4,TRBJ2-1,ASSLAALGLEQF
TRBV7-8,TRBJ2-7,ASSPRAWLAGTYEQY